This TCR beta chain appears in the sequencing data of a study of vaccination and CD4 T cells after COVID-19. In the case of this clonotype: The antigen is unknown.

Specified treatment: roughly 10-day PBMC culture with coronavirus spike peptide pools or control peptides (ViraFEST assay). Losses at the gene ends were 0 bases for V and 7 bases for J; bases not matched to a gene: 7. The CDR3 extends over 15 amino acids. Germline CDR1 SGHDT, CDR2 YYEEEE. An Oncomine TCR Beta short-read assay was used to sequence the DNA from cultured CD4+ T cells. TCRdb reprocessed the PCR reads with MiXCR, giving one entry per CDR3 protein. The sample includes about 11,000 distinct CDR3 sequences, 54% seen only once; the top ten take around 9%. The sequence derives from a human donor who had recovered from COVID-19. The chain is built from TRBV5-6 and TRBJ1-5; 7 nucleotides match TRBD1. What was sequenced was CD4+ T cells from blood, cultured in vitro. This CDR3 reads CASSLAGTVGQPQHF. CDR3 DNA sequence: TGTGCCAGCAGCTTGGCCGGGACAGTCGGCCAGCCCCAGCATTTT.